Included here is one T cell receptor beta chain sequence, with context. Germline V CDR1 and CDR2: KGHSH, LQKENI. This CDR3 has 13 amino acids. Trimming left V 3 bases short and J 0 bases short, with 6 bases between. The sample belongs to a study of T-cell memory formation after mild COVID-19. TCRdb ran MiXCR on the 5' RACE reads and lists one entry per CDR3 protein. The sample has fewer than 250,000 distinct CDR3 sequences; about 11% are singletons. The chain links TRBV18 to TRBJ2-7; D uncertain. The TCR was taken from a man younger than 30 who had mild COVID-19 (a few samples of this study predate the infection). Cell type and time point are not known. The sample taken for sequencing was PBMCs or a T cell subset sorted from them (not recorded which). The CDR3, as DNA: TGTGCCAGCTCACCCAAAAGCTCCTACGAGCAGTACTTC. Protein sequence: CASSPKSSYEQYF.